The next 18 T cell receptor beta chains were all read from a single sample in a study of Graves' ophthalmopathy and Graves' hyperthyroidism. Amplification targeted the TCR beta CDR3 regions, with RNA transcripts as the source material. The first-round RT-PCR employed HTBI primers together with the Qiagen OneStep RT-PCR kit. A multiplex PCR was then performed as the second round. TCRdb re-called the multiplex PCR reads with MiXCR, one entry per CDR3 protein. Of 200,000 to 300,000 distinct CDR3 sequences in the sample, 40% to 50% were seen once. The material sequenced was peripheral blood. Receptors were obtained from an adult man with Graves' ophthalmopathy.

This clonotype was detected only a few times. V is TRBV9 and J is TRBJ1-6, with D hard to call. The germline V gene encodes CDR1 SGDLS and CDR2 YYNGEE. This CDR3 has 15 residues. The V and J ends lost 0 bases and 5 bases respectively, with 9 bases between them. CDR3 protein: CASSVAGIDNSPLHF. DNA of the CDR3: TGTGCCAGCAGCGTAGCAGGAATAGATAATTCACCCCTCCACTTT.

This chain links TRBV5-8 with TRBJ2-7; TRBD1 matches at 8 bases. CDR3 size: 15 residues. Per germline, CDR1 SGHTS and CDR2 YDEGEE. The J segment lost 5 bases and the V segment lost 0 bases, leaving 7 bases of the junction unmatched. CDR3 loop: CASSLAGQGSDEQYF. The CDR3 DNA follows: TGTGCCAGCAGCTTGGCAGGACAGGGATCGGACGAGCAGTACTTC.

This clonotype was recorded many times. The V and J genes are TRBV20-1 and TRBJ1-2, with D possibly TRBD1 on 5 matching bases. Deletions cut 3 bases from V and 2 bases from J, with 13 bases between. The CDR3 spans 14 residues. Germline CDR1 is DFQATT and CDR2 is SNEGSKA (reference sequence). The CDR3 nucleotides read TGCAGTGCTAGTGGGCAGGGTGGCAACTATGGCTACACCTTC. It codes for CSASGQGGNYGYTF.

Concerning this clonotype: Germline and junction disagree at one end, which may indicate a read error. The rearrangement uses TRBV14 and TRBJ2-7, with 8 bases fitting TRBD2. The CDR3 extends over 16 amino acids. In germline, CDR1 is SGHDN, CDR2 FVKESK. The CDR3 DNA is TGTGCCAGCAGACAAGTTTGTCCAGCGGGAGCGAACGAGCAGTACTTC. This translates into CASRQVCPAGANEQYF. Variable domain in full (rest from reference TRBV14 and TRBJ2-7): EAGVTQFPSHSVIEKGQTVTLRCDPISGHDNLYWYRRVMGKEIKFLLHFVKESKQDESGMPNNRFLAERTGGTYSTLKVQPAELEDSGVYFCASRQVCPAGANEQYFGPGTRLTVT.

In DNA form, the CDR3 reads TGCGCCAGCAGTGGGGCTCCGGGACAGGCTTCGCAAGGCTACACCTTC. Translation: CASSGAPGQASQGYTF. J is TRBJ1-2 and V is TRBV10-2, with 8 bases fitting TRBD1. Per germline, CDR1 WSHSY and CDR2 SAAADI. The CDR3 is 16 amino acids. With V trimmed by 4 bases and J by 8 bases, 15 bases remained unmatched.

Regarding this clonotype: One junction end disagrees with the germline gene, perhaps due to a read error. This rearrangement joins TRBV7-8 to TRBJ1-6; TRBD1 agrees at 7 bases. The CDR3 has 18 residues. CDR1 and CDR2 (germline): SGHVS, FQNEAQ. The chain's CDR3 is CASSQTRLGGVYNSPLHF. The CDR3 DNA reads TGCGCCAGCAGCCAGACGAGACTAGGGGGCGTGTATAATTCACCCCTCCACTTT.

This clonotype was picked up a small number of times. This chain uses TRBV24-1 with TRBJ1-2; TRBD1 aligns across 10 bases. The CDR3 sequence is 15 residues long. Germline lookup yields CDR1 KGHDR and CDR2 SFDVKD. The V gene end was trimmed by 1 base and the J gene end by 5 bases; junction bases not matched to a gene: 3. The CDR3 nucleotides read TGTGCCACCAGTGATTTCGGACAGGGGGGATATGGCTACACCTTC. Its translation is CATSDFGQGGYGYTF.

The chain carries TRBV2 and TRBJ2-2; TRBD1 agrees at 7 bases. The CDR3 is made up of 16 amino acids. The germline V gene has CDR1 SNHLY and CDR2 FYNNEI. The junction had 13 bases not matched to a gene; V was cut back by 8 bases and J by 4 bases. For the CDR3, the DNA is TGTGCCAGCGGGCCCCCGCGACAGGGAACCACCGGGGAGCTGTTTTTT. Translating it yields CASGPPRQGTTGELFF.

This clonotype has a handful of counts. The rearrangement links TRBV9 to TRBJ1-5; no clear D gene. The germline V and J ends were trimmed by 3 bases and 5 bases, with 12 bases remaining between them. Germline assignment: CDR1 SGDLS and CDR2 YYNGEE. This CDR3 contains 14 residues. The CDR3 region has the DNA TGTGCCAGCAGCGGCCAGGCTGAATATCAGCCCCAGCATTTT. It codes for CASSGQAEYQPQHF.

This chain joins TRBV7-9 and TRBJ1-4, with no clear D. The germline V gene encodes CDR1 SEHNR and CDR2 FQNEAQ (reference sequence). Trimming shortened V by 2 bases and J by 8 bases, and 9 bases separated the two germline ends. This CDR3 has 13 residues. In DNA, the CDR3 is TGTGCCAGCAGCTTAATTACCGGCGAAAAACTGTTTTTT. As protein: CASSLITGEKLFF.

This clonotype appeared a single time. The V and J genes are TRBV7-2 and TRBJ2-2, with 10 bases identical to TRBD2. Trimming at V came to 6 bases and at J to 5 bases, leaving 6 bases not matched to a gene. This CDR3 region has 15 residues. Germline V gene data show CDR1 as SGHTA and CDR2 as FQGNSA. The CDR3 sequence is CASSPSGRGTGELFF. Here the CDR3 DNA reads TGTGCCAGCAGTCCTAGCGGGAGAGGAACCGGGGAGCTGTTTTTT.

Ten or more counts support this clonotype. This rearrangement joins TRBV29-1 to TRBJ2-7, with D perhaps matching TRBD2 (6 bases). Trimming cost V 6 bases and J 3 bases, with 18 bases left between them. The CDR3 runs 14 residues. CDR1 and CDR2 from the germline V gene are SQVTM and ANQGSEA. CDR3 sequence (DNA): TGCAGCGTGGGCGAAGGAGGGTTGGGCTACGAGCAGTACTTC. Its translation is CSVGEGGLGYEQYF.

This sequence joins TRBV3-1 and TRBJ2-7, with D unresolved. CDR1 is LGHDT, CDR2 YNNKEL, per germline (reference sequence). This CDR3 contains 12 residues. Trimming shortened V by 5 bases and J by 0 bases, and 5 bases separated the two germline ends. In DNA form, the CDR3 reads TGTGCCAGCAGCGATGACTCCTACGAGCAGTACTTC. It yields the protein CASSDDSYEQYF.

The chain recombines TRBV12-3 or TRBV12-4 with TRBJ2-2; a weak D match, TRBD2 (5 bases). CDR3 length: 15 residues. V was pared by 3 bases and J by 4 bases, with 12 bases between. Here the CDR3 reads CASSFRGLSTGELFF. CDR3 sequence (DNA): TGTGCCAGCAGTTTCCGAGGGCTGAGCACCGGGGAGCTGTTTTTT.

This clonotype was seen a few times. V is TRBV15 and J is TRBJ2-7; TRBD1 agrees at 9 bases. J lost 2 bases, V lost 2 bases, and 7 bases had no gene match. This CDR3 is built from 16 residues. Germline CDR1 is LNHNV and CDR2 is YYDKDF (reference sequence). DNA of the CDR3: TGTGCCACCAGCAGACAGGACAGGGGCTTTCCCTACGAGCAGTACTTC. Protein sequence: CATSRQDRGFPYEQYF.

The chain uses TRBV12-3 or TRBV12-4 and TRBJ2-7; D is perhaps TRBD1 (6 bases). Trimming pared 6 bases from V and 2 bases from J, leaving 20 bases between. There are 16 residues in the CDR3. Here the CDR3 DNA reads TGTGCCAGCAGCTTAACCGGGACACTAAGCACCTACGAGCAGTACTTC. As protein: CASSLTGTLSTYEQYF.

This sequence joins TRBV7-9 and TRBJ1-4; perhaps TRBD1 as D (5 bases). The V end was cut by 8 bases, the J end by 3 bases, with 10 bases between. The CDR3 has 13 residues. The germline gives CDR1 SEHNR, CDR2 FQNEAQ (reference sequence). CDR3 region: CASEGYANEKLFF. The CDR3 DNA follows: TGTGCCAGCGAGGGGTACGCTAATGAAAAACTGTTTTTT.

This clonotype was seen a handful of times. The chain couples TRBV7-2 to TRBJ2-7; 9 positions agree with TRBD2. The trim removed 0 bases at V and 6 bases at J, leaving 6 bases unmatched. The V gene's germline CDR1 is SGHTA and CDR2 FQGNSA. This CDR3 is built from 15 residues. The DNA for the CDR3 is TGTGCCAGCAGCTTAGCGTGGCTAGCGGGAAGCGAGCAGTACTTC. Translated, it gives CASSLAWLAGSEQYF.